The rows below give T cell receptor beta chains drawn from one sample of a study of molecular identifiers for immune sequencing clone quantification. TCRdb processed the PCR reads anew with MiXCR; each CDR3 protein has one entry. The profile covers about 640,000 distinct CDR3 sequences, with 15% to 20% appearing a single time and under 0.95% taken by the ten largest. Specimen: naive CD8+ T cells from blood, with Jurkat cell RNA spiked in. These receptors came from a human donor in good health. Some libraries in this study had Jurkat cell RNA spiked in. Each CDR3 is given with its conserved first and last residue. The D gene is left open where the match is weak. The size entry is marked missing in some rows and otherwise reads once, few, many or a size class.

j_call v_call d_call clone_size cdr3_nt cdr3_aa
TRBJ2-5 TRBV27 NA NA TGTGCCAGCAGCGCATGGGGAACTATTCAGACCCAGTACTTC CASSAWGTIQTQYF
TRBJ2-3 TRBV27 NA many TGTGCCAGCAGTCCGTCGTCCGGGATAACAGATACGCAGTATTTT CASSPSSGITDTQYF
TRBJ2-7 TRBV2 TRBD1 NA TGTGCCAGCAGATCCGGGACAGGGATTTACGAGCAGTACTTC CASRSGTGIYEQYF
TRBJ2-2 TRBV7-6 TRBD2 many TGTGCCACGGGTACAGGGACTAGCGGGCGAGAGAACACCGGGGAGCTGTTTTTT CATGTGTSGRENTGELFF
TRBJ1-1 TRBV4-3 TRBD1 NA TGCGTCAGCAGACAGGGTTTGAACACTGAAGCTTTCTTT CVSRQGLNTEAFF
TRBJ2-1 TRBV14 NA NA TGTGCCAGCAGCCAAGATTTCGGTAGCGGTTACAATGAGCAGTTCTTC CASSQDFGSGYNEQFF
TRBJ2-2 TRBV7-6 NA NA TGTGCCGGCAGCTTGGGGGCATATACCGGGGAGCTGTTTTTT CAGSLGAYTGELFF
TRBJ1-1 TRBV4-3 NA many TGCGCCAGCAGCTTACCAGGGGTGACTGAAGCTTTCTTT CASSLPGVTEAFF
TRBJ2-7 TRBV5-5 NA NA TGTGCCGGCAGCCTGGGGAACTACGAGCAGTACTTC CAGSLGNYEQYF
TRBJ2-2 TRBV4-1 NA many TGCGCCAGCAGCCAAGATGGGGGACACAACACCGGGGAGCTGTTTTTT CASSQDGGHNTGELFF
TRBJ2-3 TRBV11-2 NA NA TGTGCCAGCAGCAGCTTCATTGCTAGCCCAGATACGCAGTATTTT CASSSFIASPDTQYF
TRBJ1-1 TRBV27 NA few TGTGCCAGCAGTTTATCTGAGGGGCCTAACACTGAAGCTTTCTTT CASSLSEGPNTEAFF
TRBJ2-7 TRBV27 NA few TGTGCCAGCAGTTTACGTCCAGCTGCCTACGAGCAGTACTTC CASSLRPAAYEQYF
TRBJ2-5 TRBV7-3 NA many TGTGCCAGCAGCTTCCAGGATGGGGAGACCCAGTACTTC CASSFQDGETQYF
TRBJ2-7 TRBV2 TRBD1 NA TGTGCCAGCAGTGAGGGGCAGGGGGCAAACGAGCAGTACTTC CASSEGQGANEQYF
TRBJ2-7 TRBV28 TRBD2 many TGTGCCAGCAGCGGAGCGGGGTGGGGCTACTACGAGCAGTACTTC CASSGAGWGYYEQYF
TRBJ1-1 TRBV6-2/TRBV6-3 NA many TGTGCCAGCAGTTACGACCCTTTGGACACTGAAGCTTTCTTT CASSYDPLDTEAFF
TRBJ2-7 TRBV7-2 TRBD1 many TGTGCCAGCAGCTTACCGGGACAGGGGTACTACGAGCAGTACTTC CASSLPGQGYYEQYF
TRBJ1-2 TRBV27 TRBD1 few TGTGCCAGCAGACGGACAGGGGGAACAAACTATGGCTACACCTTC CASRRTGGTNYGYTF
TRBJ2-7 TRBV7-9 NA many TGTGCCAGCAGCTTAGAATCCACCTACGAGCAGTACTTC CASSLESTYEQYF
TRBJ2-4 TRBV4-3 NA many TGCGCCAGCAGCCAAGACCATCACATTCAGTACTTC CASSQDHHIQYF
TRBJ2-1 TRBV11-2 NA many TGTGCCAGCAGCGGGGAGAGCTCCTACAATGAGCAGTTCTTC CASSGESSYNEQFF
TRBJ2-4 TRBV2 NA many TGTGCCAGCAGACAGGGACTAGCCAAAAACATTCAGTACTTC CASRQGLAKNIQYF
TRBJ1-1 TRBV7-9 NA many TGTGCCAGCAGCTTAGTTGTTCGACCAACTGAAGCTTTCTTT CASSLVVRPTEAFF
TRBJ2-7 TRBV19 TRBD1 many TGTGCCAGTAGCGCCGGGACAGGGAACTACGAGCAGTACTTC CASSAGTGNYEQYF
TRBJ2-7 TRBV5-5 NA NA TGTGCCAGCAGCTTGGAGGTGGGGCTCTACGAGCAGTACTTC CASSLEVGLYEQYF
TRBJ2-3 TRBV5-4 NA many TGTGCCAGCAGCTTGGAGGCAGATACGCAGTATTTT CASSLEADTQYF
TRBJ2-3 TRBV7-9 NA many TGTGCCAGCAGCTCCTTGCCGAGGAGGGGGGCCAGCACAGATACGCAGTATTTT CASSSLPRRGASTDTQYF
TRBJ1-1 TRBV27 NA many TGTGCCAGCAGTCCGACGGGAGGACCTGAAGCTTTCTTT CASSPTGGPEAFF
TRBJ1-5 TRBV20-1 NA many TGCAGTGCTAGAGGGGGGAGGGATAGCAATCAGCCCCAGCATTTT CSARGGRDSNQPQHF
TRBJ2-3 TRBV20-1 NA many TGCAGTGCCGTGGACCCCTACACAGATACGCAGTATTTT CSAVDPYTDTQYF
TRBJ2-7 TRBV6-2/TRBV6-3 NA many TGTGCCAGCAGTGGGATGTCCTACGAGCAGTACTTC CASSGMSYEQYF
TRBJ2-2 TRBV29-1 NA many TGCAGCGCCTATATCACCGGGGAGCTGTTTTTT CSAYITGELFF
TRBJ2-7 TRBV5-4 NA many TGTGCCAGCAGCTTGGCCAGGGGCGCCTCCTACGAGCAGTACTTC CASSLARGASYEQYF
TRBJ2-5 TRBV30 NA many TGTGCCTGGAGTATCTTAAAAGAGACCCAGTACTTC CAWSILKETQYF
TRBJ2-7 TRBV14 NA few TGTGCCAGCAGCCAACTTAGCTCCTACGAGCAGTACTTC CASSQLSSYEQYF
TRBJ2-6 TRBV6-2/TRBV6-3 NA many TGTGCCAGCAGCACCGGGACATCAAGCTCTGGGGCCAACGTCCTGACTTTC CASSTGTSSSGANVLTF
TRBJ1-5 TRBV4-1 NA many TGCGCCAGCAGCCAGCAGGGTATTGGCAATCAGCCCCAGCATTTT CASSQQGIGNQPQHF
TRBJ1-3 TRBV7-2 NA NA TGTGCCAGCAGCCCGCTATATAACAGACCTGCGGGAAACACCATATATTTT CASSPLYNRPAGNTIYF